Listed below are T cell receptor beta chains from one sample, sequenced in a study of CD8+ T cells in alopecia areata. Method: immunoSEQ multiplex PCR; TCRdb's copy keeps in-frame clones and lacks some. In the table there are some 200,000 clones, 50% to 60% of which are singletons. The sample here was CD4+ T cells sorted from blood, taken at week 4, from a patient treated with tofacitinib. The origin of the receptors is a human donor with alopecia areata. The CDR3 runs from the conserved cysteine through the conserved F or W. A D gene is named only where the DNA matches it firmly. Where a row states a size, it is once, few, many or the class of an expanded clone; other rows omit it.

-	TRBV29-1	TRBJ2-2	-	CSANGDLNTGELFF	TGCAGCGCGAACGGGGACTTGAACACCGGGGAGCTGTTTTTT
-	TRBV7-3	TRBJ2-2	few	CATSSVPQGRELFF	TGTGCCACCTCTTCGGTACCGCAGGGTCGGGAGCTGTTTTTT
TRBD2	TRBV18	TRBJ2-5	few	CASSPPSGTSGLETQYF	TGTGCCAGCTCACCACCGTCCGGGACTAGCGGCTTGGAGACCCAGTACTTC
TRBD1	TRBV19	TRBJ2-2	few	CASLPDRGQGGELFF	TGTGCCAGTCTTCCCGACAGGGGGCAAGGCGGGGAGCTGTTTTTT
-	TRBV19	TRBJ1-1	few	CASRAGRANTEAFF	TGTGCCAGTAGGGCGGGGAGAGCGAACACTGAAGCTTTCTTT
-	TRBV4-3	TRBJ2-3	-	CASSQATVPSTDTQYF	TGCGCCAGCAGCCAAGCAACAGTTCCCAGCACAGATACGCAGTATTTT
TRBD1	TRBV11-2	TRBJ1-2	once	CASSARDRGAGYTF	TGTGCCAGCAGCGCCAGGGACAGGGGGGCAGGCTACACCTTC
-	TRBV5-1	TRBJ1-6	-	CASSLEGLRNSPLHF	TGCGCCAGCAGCTTGGAGGGGCTTCGGAATTCACCCCTCCACTTT
TRBD2	TRBV2	TRBJ2-7	-	CASRREGVYEQYF	TGTGCCAGCAGACGGGAGGGGGTCTACGAGCAGTACTTC
-	TRBV5-4	TRBJ1-1	-	CASSFPGANTEAFF	TGTGCCAGCAGCTTCCCAGGAGCGAACACTGAAGCTTTCTTT
-	TRBV5-4	TRBJ2-3	-	CASSKSRELDTQYF	TGTGCCAGCAGCAAGTCGAGGGAGCTAGATACGCAGTATTTT
TRBD1	TRBV4-1	TRBJ2-7	-	CASSHGQGARAYEQYF	TGCGCCAGCAGCCACGGACAGGGGGCGAGGGCCTACGAGCAGTACTTC
-	TRBV30	TRBJ1-1	-	CAWTPGSSPDGEAFF	TGTGCCTGGACTCCAGGTTCTTCCCCGGACGGTGAAGCTTTCTTT
TRBD1	TRBV4-1	TRBJ2-1	-	CASSQGGQGGEQFF	TGCGCCAGCAGCCAAGGAGGACAGGGAGGTGAGCAGTTCTTC
TRBD2	TRBV7-2	TRBJ2-7	few	CASSLQGLAASYEQYF	TGTGCCAGCAGCTTACAGGGACTAGCGGCCTCCTACGAGCAGTACTTC
-	TRBV5-1	TRBJ2-1	many	CASSLGGGAYNEQFF	TGCGCCAGCAGCTTGGGTGGCGGGGCTTACAATGAGCAGTTCTTC
TRBD2	TRBV6-6	TRBJ2-3	-	CASSGGEDTQYF	TGTGCCAGCTCGGGGGGGGAGGATACGCAGTATTTT
TRBD1	TRBV27	TRBJ2-3	-	CASADPGTGISLLPDTQYF	TGTGCCAGCGCAGACCCAGGGACAGGGATCAGCCTTTTGCCAGATACGCAGTATTTT